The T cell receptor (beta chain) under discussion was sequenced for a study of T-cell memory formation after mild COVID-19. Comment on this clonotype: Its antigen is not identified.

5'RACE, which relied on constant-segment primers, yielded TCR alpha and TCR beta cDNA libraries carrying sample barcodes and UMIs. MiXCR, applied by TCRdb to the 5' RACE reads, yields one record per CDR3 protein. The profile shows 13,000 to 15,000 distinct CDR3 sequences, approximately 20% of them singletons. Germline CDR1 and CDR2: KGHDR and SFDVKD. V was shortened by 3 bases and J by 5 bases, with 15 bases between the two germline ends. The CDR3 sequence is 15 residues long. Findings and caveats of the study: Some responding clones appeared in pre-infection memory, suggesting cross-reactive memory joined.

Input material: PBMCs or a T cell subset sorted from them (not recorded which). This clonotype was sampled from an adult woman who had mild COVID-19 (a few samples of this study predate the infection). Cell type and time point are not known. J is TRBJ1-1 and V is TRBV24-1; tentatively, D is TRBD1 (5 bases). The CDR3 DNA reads TGTGCCACCAGTGATCCCAGGGCCCCGGGGACTGAAGCTTTCTTT. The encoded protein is CATSDPRAPGTEAFF.